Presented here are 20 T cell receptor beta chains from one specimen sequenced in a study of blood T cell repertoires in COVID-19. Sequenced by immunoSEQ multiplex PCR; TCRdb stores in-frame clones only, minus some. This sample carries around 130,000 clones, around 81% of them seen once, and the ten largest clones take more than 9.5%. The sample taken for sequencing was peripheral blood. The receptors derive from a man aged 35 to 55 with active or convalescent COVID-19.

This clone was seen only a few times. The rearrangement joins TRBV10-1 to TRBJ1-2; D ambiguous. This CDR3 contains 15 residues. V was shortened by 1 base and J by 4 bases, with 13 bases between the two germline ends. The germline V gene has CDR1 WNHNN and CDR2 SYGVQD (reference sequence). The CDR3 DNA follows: TGCGCCAGCAGTGAGTACGGACCGGGAGGCTATGGCTACACCTTC. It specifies CASSEYGPGGYGYTF.

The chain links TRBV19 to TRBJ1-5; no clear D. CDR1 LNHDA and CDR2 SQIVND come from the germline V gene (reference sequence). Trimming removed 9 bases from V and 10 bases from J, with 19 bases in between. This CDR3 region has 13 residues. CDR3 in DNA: TGTGCCAGCAAACGGAGGGATCCCCTTCCCCAGCATTTT. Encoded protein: CASKRRDPLPQHF.

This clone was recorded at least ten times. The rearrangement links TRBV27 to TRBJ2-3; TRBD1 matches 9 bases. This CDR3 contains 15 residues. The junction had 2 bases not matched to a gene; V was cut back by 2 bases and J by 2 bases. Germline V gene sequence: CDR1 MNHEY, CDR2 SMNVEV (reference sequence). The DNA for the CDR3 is TGTGCCAGCAGTTTAGGGACAGGGCACACAGATACGCAGTATTTT. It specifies CASSLGTGHTDTQYF.

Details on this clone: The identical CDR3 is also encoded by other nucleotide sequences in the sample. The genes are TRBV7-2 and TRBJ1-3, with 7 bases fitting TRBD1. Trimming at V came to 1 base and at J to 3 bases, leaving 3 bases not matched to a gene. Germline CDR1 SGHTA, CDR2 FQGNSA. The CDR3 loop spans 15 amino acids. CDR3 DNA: TGTGCCAGCAGCTTAGGTCCAGGGGGTGGAAACACCATATATTTT. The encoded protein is CASSLGPGGGNTIYF. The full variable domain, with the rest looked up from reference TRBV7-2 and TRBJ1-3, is GAGVSQSPSNKVTEKGKDVELRCDPISGHTALYWYRQSLGQGLEFLIYFQGNSAPDKSGLPSDRFSAERTGGSVSTLTIQRTQQEDSAVYLCASSLGPGGGNTIYFGEGSWLTVV.

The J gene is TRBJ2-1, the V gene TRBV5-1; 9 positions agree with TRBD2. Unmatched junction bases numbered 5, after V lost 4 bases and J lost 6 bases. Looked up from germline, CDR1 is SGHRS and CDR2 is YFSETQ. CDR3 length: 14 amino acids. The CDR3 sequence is CASSGGGAVNEQFF. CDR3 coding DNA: TGCGCCAGCAGCGGCGGGGGGGCCGTCAATGAGCAGTTCTTC.

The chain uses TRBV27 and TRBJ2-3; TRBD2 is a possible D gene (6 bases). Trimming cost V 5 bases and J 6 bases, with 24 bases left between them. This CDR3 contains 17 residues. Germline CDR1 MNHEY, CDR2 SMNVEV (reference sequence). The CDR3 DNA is TGTGCCAGCAGTCCATTCTCCAACAGCCGCGGGGCTGATACGCAGTATTTT. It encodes CASSPFSNSRGADTQYF.

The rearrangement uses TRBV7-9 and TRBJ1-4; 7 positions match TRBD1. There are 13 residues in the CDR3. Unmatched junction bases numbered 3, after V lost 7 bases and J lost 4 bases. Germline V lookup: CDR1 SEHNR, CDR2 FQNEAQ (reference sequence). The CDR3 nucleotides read TGTGCCAGCATCGGGACAGATAATGAAAAACTGTTTTTT. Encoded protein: CASIGTDNEKLFF.

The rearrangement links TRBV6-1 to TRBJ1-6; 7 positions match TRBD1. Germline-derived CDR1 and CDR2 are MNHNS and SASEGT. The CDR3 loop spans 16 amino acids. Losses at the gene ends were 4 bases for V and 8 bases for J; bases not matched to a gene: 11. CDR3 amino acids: CASSGARGIIYSPLHF. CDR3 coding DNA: TGTGCCAGCAGTGGGGCCAGGGGGATCATTTATTCACCCCTCCACTTT.

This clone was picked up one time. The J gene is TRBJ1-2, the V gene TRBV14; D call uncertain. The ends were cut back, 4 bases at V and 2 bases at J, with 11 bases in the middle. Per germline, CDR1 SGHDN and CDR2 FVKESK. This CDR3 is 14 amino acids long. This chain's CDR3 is CASSLGRGNYGYTF. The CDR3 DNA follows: TGTGCCAGCAGCCTGGGGAGAGGGAACTATGGCTACACCTTC.

CDR3 sequence (DNA): TGTGCCAGCAGCCAAGACAGGGCCAGTTTGAACACTGAAGCTTTCTTT. As protein: CASSQDRASLNTEAFF. The chain uses TRBV4-2 and TRBJ1-1; D may be TRBD1 (5 bases). V was cut by 0 bases and J by 0 bases, with 11 bases left in between. The CDR3 has 16 amino acids. CDR1 LGHNA and CDR2 YNFKEQ come from the germline V gene.

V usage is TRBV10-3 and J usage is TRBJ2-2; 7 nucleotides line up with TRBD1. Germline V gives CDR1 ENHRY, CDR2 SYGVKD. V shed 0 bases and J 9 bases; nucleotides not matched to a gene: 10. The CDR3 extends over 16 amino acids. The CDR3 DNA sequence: TGTGCCATCAGTGAGTCGACAGGGCCCCACCCAAGGGAGCTGTTTTTT. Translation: CAISESTGPHPRELFF.

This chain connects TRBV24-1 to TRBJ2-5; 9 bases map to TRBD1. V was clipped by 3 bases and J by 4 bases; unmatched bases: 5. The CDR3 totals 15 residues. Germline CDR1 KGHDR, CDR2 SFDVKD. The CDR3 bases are TGTGCCACCAGTGATGACACAGGGGGCGCAGAGACCCAGTACTTC. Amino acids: CATSDDTGGAETQYF.

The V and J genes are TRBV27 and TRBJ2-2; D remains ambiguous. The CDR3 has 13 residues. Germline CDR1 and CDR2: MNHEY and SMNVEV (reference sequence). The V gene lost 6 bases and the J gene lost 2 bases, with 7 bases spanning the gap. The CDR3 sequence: CASRPDNTGELFF. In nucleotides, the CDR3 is TGTGCCAGCAGGCCAGATAACACCGGGGAGCTGTTTTTT.

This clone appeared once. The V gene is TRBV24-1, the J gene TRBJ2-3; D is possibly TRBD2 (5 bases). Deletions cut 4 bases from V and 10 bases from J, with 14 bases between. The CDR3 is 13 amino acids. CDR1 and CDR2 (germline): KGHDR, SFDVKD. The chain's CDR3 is CATSDPLASAQYF. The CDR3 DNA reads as TGTGCCACCAGTGACCCCCTAGCATCCGCGCAGTATTTT.

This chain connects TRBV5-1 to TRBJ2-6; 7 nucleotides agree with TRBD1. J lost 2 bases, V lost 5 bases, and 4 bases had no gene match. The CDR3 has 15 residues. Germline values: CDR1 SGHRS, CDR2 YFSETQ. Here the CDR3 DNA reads TGCGCCAGCAGGCGAGGGGGCGCTGGGGCCAACGTCCTGACTTTC. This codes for CASRRGGAGANVLTF.

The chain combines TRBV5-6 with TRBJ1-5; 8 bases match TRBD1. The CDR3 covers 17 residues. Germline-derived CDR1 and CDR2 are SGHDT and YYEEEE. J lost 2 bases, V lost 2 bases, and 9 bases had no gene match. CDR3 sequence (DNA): TGTGCCAGCAGCTTTTCCGGACAGGGATGGCGCAATCAGCCCCAGCATTTT. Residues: CASSFSGQGWRNQPQHF.

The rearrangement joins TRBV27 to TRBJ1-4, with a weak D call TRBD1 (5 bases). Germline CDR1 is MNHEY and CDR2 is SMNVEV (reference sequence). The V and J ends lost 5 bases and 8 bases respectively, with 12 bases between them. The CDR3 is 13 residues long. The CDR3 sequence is CASSRAGDEKLFF. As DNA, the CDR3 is TGTGCCAGCAGTCGGGCGGGGGACGAAAAACTGTTTTTT.

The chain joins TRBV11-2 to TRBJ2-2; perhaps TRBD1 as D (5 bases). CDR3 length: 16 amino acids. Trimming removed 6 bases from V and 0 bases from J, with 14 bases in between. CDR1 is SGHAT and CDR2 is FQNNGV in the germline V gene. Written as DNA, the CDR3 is TGTGCCAGCAGAACGATCAGGGCGCCGAACACCGGGGAGCTGTTTTTT. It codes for CASRTIRAPNTGELFF.

CDR3 in amino acids: CASSLDLQGEQYF. Written as DNA, the CDR3 is TGTGCCAGCAGCTTAGATCTACAGGGCGAGCAGTACTTC. The chain has TRBV11-3 and TRBJ2-7; possible D gene TRBD1, 6 bases. With 0 bases removed from V and 6 bases from J, the gap between germline ends came to 9 bases. This CDR3 region has 13 residues. Germline lookup yields CDR1 SGHNT and CDR2 YENEEA.

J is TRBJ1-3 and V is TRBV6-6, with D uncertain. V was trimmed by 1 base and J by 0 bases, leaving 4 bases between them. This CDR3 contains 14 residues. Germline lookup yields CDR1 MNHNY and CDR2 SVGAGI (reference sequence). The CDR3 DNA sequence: TGTGCCAGCAGTTACTTGAGCTCTGGAAACACCATATATTTT. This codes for CASSYLSSGNTIYF.